This TCR beta chain emerged from a study of Ad26.COV2.S vaccination and SARS-CoV-2 variants. Whole-study context: Administration of Ad26.COV2.S was intramuscular, either once or twice 56 days apart.

Libraries were prepared by immunoSEQ multiplex PCR; TCRdb keeps only in-frame clonotypes and omits some of them. Among roughly 410,000 clones listed, 83% were seen once. This sample's treatment: some 20 received Ad26.COV2.S at low or high dose, single or two shots; about 5 received placebo; per-sample allocation not given. Sampling happened 63 days after the first vaccine or placebo injection. General study points: The analyses of TCR breadth and depth may have understated the size of total T cell responses. Researchers reported similar non-spike TCR breadth in vaccine and placebo recipients.

With respect to this clone: The antigen is not known.

The CDR3 is made up of 15 amino acids. Germline V gene lookup returns CDR1 SGHKS and CDR2 YYEKEE (reference sequence). With 0 bases removed from V and 7 bases from J, the gap between germline ends came to 16 bases. The receptor's source is a person aged 18-60 years who received the Ad26.COV2.S COVID-19 vaccine or a placebo. This chain connects TRBV5-5 to TRBJ2-5; D perhaps matches TRBD1 (5 bases). The source was peripheral blood, collected in a trial of Ad26.COV2.S vaccine versus placebo. The CDR3 loop is CASSLAWGAQGTQYF. In DNA form, the CDR3 reads TGTGCCAGCAGCTTGGCATGGGGCGCTCAGGGGACCCAGTACTTC.